These 31 T cell receptor beta chains came from one sample sequenced in a study of monozygotic twins with inflammatory bowel disease. TCRdb reprocessed the 5' RACE reads and keeps a single row for each CDR3 protein, giving no DNA. In total, the table holds around 150,000 distinct CDR3 sequences. Material: blood. Every receptor here comes from a human donor with ulcerative colitis or Crohn's disease, or a healthy co-twin of an affected twin (not recorded which).

The chain combines TRBV28 with TRBJ2-3. This CDR3 is 15 amino acids long. Germline CDR1 and CDR2: MDHEN and SYDVKM. CDR3 sequence: CASSLINLNTDTQYF.

The chain combines TRBV18 with TRBJ1-3; TCRdb picks TRBD1, but there is no DNA to check that call. Germline V CDR1 and CDR2: KGHSH, LQKENI. The CDR3 covers 15 residues. CDR3 residues: CASQGTANSGNTIYF.

The CDR3 here is CSAILGARDTQYF. The V gene is TRBV20-1, the J gene TRBJ2-3; TCRdb calls TRBD2, which cannot be checked without DNA. The CDR3 is made up of 13 amino acids. Germline CDR1 is DFQATT and CDR2 is SNEGSKA (reference sequence).

This chain joins TRBV7-2 and TRBJ2-3. The CDR3 covers 15 residues. CDR1 SGHTA and CDR2 FQGNSA come from the germline V gene. CDR3 region: CASSQAGERSDTQYF.

This chain links TRBV7-2 with TRBJ2-1; TCRdb picks TRBD2, but there is no DNA to check that call. CDR3 length: 18 residues. The germline gives CDR1 SGHTA, CDR2 FQGNSA. CDR3: CASSLARRAVLSYNEQFF.

This rearrangement joins TRBV20-1 to TRBJ2-3; the TCRdb D gene call, TRBD2, has no DNA to confirm it. Germline assignment: CDR1 DFQATT and CDR2 SNEGSKA (reference sequence). CDR3 length: 15 residues. CDR3 sequence: CSAGTSGGSTDTQYF.

The V gene is TRBV7-3, the J gene TRBJ1-2; the D call of TRBD1 rests on TCRdb alone, since no DNA is present to check it. Germline CDR1 is SGHTA and CDR2 is FQGTGA. There are 14 residues in the CDR3. The CDR3 region is CASSLLGAQSGYTF.

V usage is TRBV7-6 and J usage is TRBJ2-7; the TCRdb D gene call, TRBD2, has no DNA to confirm it. There are 18 residues in the CDR3. The germline gives CDR1 SGHVS, CDR2 FNYEAQ. The CDR3 loop reads CASSSGASGKYRSYEQYF. Together with reference TRBV7-6 and TRBJ2-7, the CDR3 gives the full variable domain: GAGVSQSPRYKVTKRGQDVALRCDPISGHVSLYWYRQALGQGPEFLTYFNYEAQQDKSGLPNDRFSAERPEGSISTLTIQRTEQRDSAMYRCASSSGASGKYRSYEQYFGPGTRLTVT.

CDR3: CASSYEEDQPQHF. V gene TRBV5-5 combines with J gene TRBJ1-5. CDR1 is SGHKS, CDR2 YYEKEE, per germline (reference sequence). The CDR3 covers 13 residues.

This chain joins TRBV5-4 and TRBJ2-7; TCRdb's D call, TRBD2, is unchecked because there is no DNA. CDR3 length equals 14 residues. Germline V lookup: CDR1 SGHNT, CDR2 YYREEE (reference sequence). Here the CDR3 reads CASSLAGGDYEQYF. The whole variable domain, filled in from reference TRBV5-4 and TRBJ2-7, reads ETGVTQSPTHLIKTRGQQVTLRCSSQSGHNTVSWYQQALGQGPQFIFQYYREEENGRGNFPPRFSGLQFPNYSSELNVNALELDDSALYLCASSLAGGDYEQYFGPGTRLTVT.

The chain combines TRBV5-1 with TRBJ2-1; TCRdb reports TRBD2, a call that lacks DNA to check it against. The CDR3 has 15 amino acids. Germline loops: CDR1 SGHRS, CDR2 YFSETQ. The CDR3 sequence: CASSLVGTSSDEQFF.

The chain links TRBV29-1 to TRBJ2-2; TCRdb gives TRBD1 as the D gene, but with no DNA this cannot be confirmed. There are 14 residues in the CDR3. CDR1 and CDR2 (germline): SQVTM, ANQGSEA. CDR3 amino acids: CSVSPQTSNGELFF.

The chain links TRBV7-9 to TRBJ1-2; TCRdb lists TRBD1, though no DNA is available to test this call. The CDR3 is 14 amino acids. Looked up from germline, CDR1 is SEHNR and CDR2 is FQNEAQ (reference sequence). CDR3 loop: CASSTPARPYGYTF.

The V and J genes are TRBV30 and TRBJ1-6; TCRdb's D call, TRBD1, is unchecked because there is no DNA. This CDR3 region has 11 residues. Germline CDR1 reads GTSNPN; CDR2 reads SVGIG (reference sequence). CDR3 sequence reads: CAWGGNSPLHF. Variable domain in full (rest from reference TRBV30 and TRBJ1-6): SQTIHQWPATLVQPVGSPLSLECTVEGTSNPNLYWYRQAAGRGLQLLFYSVGIGQISSEVPQNLSASRPQDRQFILSSKKLLLSDSGFYLCAWGGNSPLHFGNGTRLTVT.

The chain has TRBV3-1 and TRBJ2-7. In germline, CDR1 is LGHDT, CDR2 YNNKEL (reference sequence). The CDR3 spans 16 residues. The CDR3 reads CASSQGVGRGSYEQYF.

The chain recombines TRBV10-3 with TRBJ2-7; TCRdb lists TRBD1, though no DNA is available to test this call. This CDR3 spans 17 amino acids. CDR1 ENHRY and CDR2 SYGVKD come from the germline V gene. CDR3 in amino acids: CAIRESGDIKSSYEQYF.

The gene calls are TRBV29-1 and TRBJ1-1; with no DNA, the TCRdb D assignment of TRBD1 cannot be verified. Germline values: CDR1 SQVTM, CDR2 ANQGSEA. There are 13 residues in the CDR3. The CDR3 sequence is CSARTGGNTEAFF.

The genes are TRBV10-3 and TRBJ2-2; TCRdb lists TRBD2, though no DNA is available to test this call. In germline, CDR1 is ENHRY, CDR2 SYGVKD. There are 15 residues in the CDR3. The CDR3 spells CAISEDGGSGTELFF.

This chain joins TRBV5-1 and TRBJ2-2; TCRdb names TRBD2, which stays unverified in the absence of DNA. Per germline, CDR1 SGHRS and CDR2 YFSETQ. CDR3 size: 16 residues. CDR3 sequence: CASSLALTSVTGELFF.

The V gene is TRBV20-1, the J gene TRBJ2-3; TCRdb proposes TRBD2, but this gene call is untestable without DNA. This CDR3 is 18 amino acids long. CDR1 DFQATT and CDR2 SNEGSKA come from the germline V gene (reference sequence). The CDR3 region is CSARAGLGLAGGTDTQYF.

The J gene is TRBJ2-2, the V gene TRBV7-9; TCRdb's assignment of TRBD1 cannot be checked, as there is no DNA. The germline V gene encodes CDR1 SEHNR and CDR2 FQNEAQ (reference sequence). There are 16 residues in the CDR3. The CDR3 loop is CASSLVGGPWTGELFF.

V usage is TRBV29-1 and J usage is TRBJ2-7; the D call of TRBD1 rests on TCRdb alone, since no DNA is present to check it. The CDR3 runs 14 residues. CDR1 SQVTM and CDR2 ANQGSEA come from the germline V gene. CDR3 sequence: CSVGDRGASYEQYF.

CDR3 residues: CASSIVHGADTQYF. J is TRBJ2-3 and V is TRBV19; TCRdb designates TRBD1, a call that cannot be tested without DNA. The CDR3 consists of 14 residues. Germline values: CDR1 LNHDA, CDR2 SQIVND (reference sequence). Drawing the rest from reference TRBV19 and TRBJ2-3, the complete variable domain is DGGITQSPKYLFRKEGQNVTLSCEQNLNHDAMYWYRQDPGQGLRLIYYSQIVNDFQKGDIAEGYSVSREKKESFPLTVTSAQKNPTAFYLCASSIVHGADTQYFGPGTRLTVL.

The chain joins TRBV7-2 to TRBJ2-1. This CDR3 is built from 14 residues. Germline V lookup: CDR1 SGHTA, CDR2 FQGNSA. This CDR3 is CASSLNGQNNEQFF.

The genes are TRBV3-1 and TRBJ1-5; the D call of TRBD1 rests on TCRdb alone, since no DNA is present to check it. The CDR3 spans 14 residues. Germline V CDR1 and CDR2: LGHDT, YNNKEL (reference sequence). The CDR3 here is CASSQVVQGEPQHF.

The chain carries TRBV7-2 and TRBJ2-7; TCRdb proposes TRBD1, but this gene call is untestable without DNA. The germline V gene has CDR1 SGHTA and CDR2 FQGNSA. CDR3 length equals 14 residues. The CDR3 loop reads CASSPMSQFGEQYF.

This rearrangement joins TRBV6-1 to TRBJ1-2; no DNA is available, so the TRBD1 call from TCRdb remains unchecked. The CDR3 is 16 residues long. From germline, CDR1 is MNHNS and CDR2 SASEGT. CDR3 sequence reads: CASFSQGRLTDYGYTF.

V is TRBV10-3 and J is TRBJ1-1; TCRdb lists TRBD1, though no DNA is available to test this call. The CDR3 totals 14 residues. The germline V gene encodes CDR1 ENHRY and CDR2 SYGVKD. The CDR3: CAISDRQENTEAFF.

The chain combines TRBV4-2 with TRBJ2-3; TCRdb outputs TRBD2, but without DNA this stays unchecked. From germline, CDR1 is LGHNA and CDR2 YNFKEQ. The CDR3 covers 14 residues. CDR3 loop: CASSPIGGADTQYF.

This chain uses TRBV2 with TRBJ2-7; TCRdb designates TRBD2, a call that cannot be tested without DNA. Germline-derived CDR1 and CDR2 are SNHLY and FYNNEI. CDR3 size: 16 residues. The CDR3 loop reads CASSPAYSGNNYEQYF.

The rearrangement links TRBV24-1 to TRBJ2-1; TCRdb gives TRBD2 as the D gene, but with no DNA this cannot be confirmed. Germline V gene sequence: CDR1 KGHDR, CDR2 SFDVKD. This CDR3 contains 16 residues. The CDR3 loop is CATSDLGGRERNEQFF.